This TCR beta chain was recovered during a study of blood T cell repertoires in COVID-19. The overall study: Collection of acute and convalescent COVID-19 samples took place in the United States, Italy and Spain. PBMCs, B-cell-depleted T cells, or T cells were the source of the cDNA or gDNA that made up the material.

Authors' processing steps: It was from reference gene primer amplification that nucleated cell counts were estimated. Data came from immunoSEQ multiplex PCR; TCRdb stores just in-frame clones and leaves some out. V and J calls and clone size are given by that table; D and trimming were obtained from the DNA. This sample yields about 85,000 clones, of which 84% are seen a single time; 6.3% belongs to the top ten. This CDR3 has 15 amino acids. With 5 bases removed from V and 5 bases from J, the gap between germline ends came to 18 bases. Germline-derived CDR1 and CDR2 are SEHNR and FQNEAQ (reference sequence).

This TCR derives from a man in his 60s with acute or convalescent COVID-19. The sequenced sample was peripheral blood. This chain links TRBV7-9 with TRBJ1-2, with D possibly matching TRBD1 (6 bases). CDR3 residues: CASSPVTGKAYGYTF. In nucleotides, the CDR3 is TGTGCCAGCAGCCCAGTTACAGGGAAAGCGTATGGCTACACCTTC.